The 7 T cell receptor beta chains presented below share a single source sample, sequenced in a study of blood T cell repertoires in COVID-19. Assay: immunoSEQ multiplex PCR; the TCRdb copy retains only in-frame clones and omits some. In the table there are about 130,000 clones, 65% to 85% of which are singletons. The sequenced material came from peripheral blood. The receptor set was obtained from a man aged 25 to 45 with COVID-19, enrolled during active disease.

The CDR3 reads CASRPAASDTQYF. The CDR3 region has the DNA TGTGCCAGCAGGCCAGCAGCGTCAGATACGCAGTATTTT. The chain couples TRBV3-1 (or the pseudogene TRBV3-2) to TRBJ2-3; D not resolved. V lost 6 bases to trimming and J lost 4 bases, with 11 bases between them. The CDR3 runs 13 residues. CDR1 and CDR2 from the germline V gene are LGHDT and YNNKEL (reference sequence).

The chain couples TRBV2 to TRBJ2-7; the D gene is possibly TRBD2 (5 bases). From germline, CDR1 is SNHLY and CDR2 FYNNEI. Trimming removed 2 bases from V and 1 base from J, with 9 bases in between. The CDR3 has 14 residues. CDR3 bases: TGTGCCAGCAGTGAACTAGCCATATCCTACGAGCAGTACTTC. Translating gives CASSELAISYEQYF.

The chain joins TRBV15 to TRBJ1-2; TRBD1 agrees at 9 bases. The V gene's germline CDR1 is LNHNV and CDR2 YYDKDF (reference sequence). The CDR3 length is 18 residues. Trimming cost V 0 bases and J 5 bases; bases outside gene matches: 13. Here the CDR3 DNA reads TGTGCCACCAGCAGAGATCGGGGGTCCCGGGACAGGGAATATGGCTACACCTTC. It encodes CATSRDRGSRDREYGYTF.

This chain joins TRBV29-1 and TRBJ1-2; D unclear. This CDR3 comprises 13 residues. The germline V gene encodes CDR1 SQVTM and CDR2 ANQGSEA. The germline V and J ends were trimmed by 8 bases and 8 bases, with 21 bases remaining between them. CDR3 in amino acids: CSSEGVQSEGYTF. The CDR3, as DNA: TGCAGCTCTGAGGGCGTCCAAAGCGAGGGCTACACCTTC.

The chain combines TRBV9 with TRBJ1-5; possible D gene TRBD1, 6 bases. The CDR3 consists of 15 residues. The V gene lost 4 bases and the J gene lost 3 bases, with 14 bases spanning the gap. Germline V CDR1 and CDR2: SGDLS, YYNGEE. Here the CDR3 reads CASSPAGANNQPQHF. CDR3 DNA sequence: TGTGCCAGCAGCCCAGCAGGGGCCAACAATCAGCCCCAGCATTTT.

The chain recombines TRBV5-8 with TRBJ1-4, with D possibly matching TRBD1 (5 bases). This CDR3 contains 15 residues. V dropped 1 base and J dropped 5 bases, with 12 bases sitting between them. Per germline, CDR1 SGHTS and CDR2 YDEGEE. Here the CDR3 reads CASSLFRGTNEKLFF. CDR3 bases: TGTGCCAGCAGCTTGTTTCGGGGGACCAATGAAAAACTGTTTTTT.

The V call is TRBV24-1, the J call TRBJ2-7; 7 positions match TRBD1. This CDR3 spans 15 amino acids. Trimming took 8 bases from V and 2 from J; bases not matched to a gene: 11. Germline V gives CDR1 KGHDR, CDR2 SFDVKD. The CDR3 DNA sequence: TGTGCCACCACCATTGATTCGGGACAGACCTACGAGCAGTACTTC. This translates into CATTIDSGQTYEQYF.